This TCR beta chain was sequenced in a study of T cell repertoires in cytomegalovirus infection. Findings and caveats of the study: HLA-C-restricted CMV-specific TCR beta clonotypes were dominant in the ex vivo response.

Worth noting for this clonotype: Its antigen is undetermined.

MiXCR, applied by TCRdb to the reads, yields one record per CDR3 protein. Of roughly 180,000 distinct CDR3 sequences in the sample, 17% were seen once. Sequenced input: CD8+ T cells from PBMCs. The receptor was isolated from a human donor in good health (CMV status not recorded). Some clones in this sample may be carry-over from other donors' samples.

This chain's CDR3 is CASSRPGTPSYGYTF. As DNA, the CDR3 is TGTGCCAGCAGTAGACCGGGAACCCCTAGCTATGGCTACACCTTC. The chain recombines TRBV28 with TRBJ1-2; D is unclear. This CDR3 has 15 residues. The germline V and J ends were trimmed by 5 bases and 4 bases, with 17 bases remaining between them. The V gene's germline CDR1 is MDHEN and CDR2 SYDVKM.